The rows below give T cell receptor beta chains drawn from one sample of a study of molecular identifiers for immune sequencing clone quantification. TCRdb processed the PCR reads anew with MiXCR; each CDR3 protein has one entry. The table records about 320,000 distinct CDR3 sequences, over 20% of them present only once. Sequencing used naive CD8+ T cells from blood, with Jurkat cell RNA spiked in. Source of these receptors: a human donor in good health. Some libraries in this study had Jurkat cell RNA spiked in. CDR3s leave out the opening cysteine and the closing phenylalanine or tryptophan.

v_call: TRBV7-9; j_call: TRBJ2-7; cdr3_aa: ASSLAYNNHYEQY
v_call: TRBV6-5; j_call: TRBJ1-1; cdr3_aa: ASRQGVNTEAF
v_call: TRBV12-3/TRBV12-4; j_call: TRBJ2-3; cdr3_aa: ASSGGEDTDTQY
v_call: TRBV20-1; j_call: TRBJ1-1; cdr3_aa: SARDLTGWATEAF
v_call: TRBV5-8; j_call: TRBJ1-5; cdr3_aa: ASSPSGTAYSNQPQH
v_call: TRBV14; j_call: TRBJ2-3; cdr3_aa: ASSPGGATQY
v_call: TRBV29-1; j_call: TRBJ2-7; cdr3_aa: SVETEERPPGEQY
v_call: TRBV13; j_call: TRBJ2-5; cdr3_aa: ASSLVLVGREETQY
v_call: TRBV27; j_call: TRBJ1-2; cdr3_aa: ASSLRTGAGYT
v_call: TRBV7-6; j_call: TRBJ2-1; cdr3_aa: ASSFGDNNEQF
v_call: TRBV11-2; j_call: TRBJ2-6; cdr3_aa: ASGPILASGANVLT
v_call: TRBV7-9; j_call: TRBJ1-2; cdr3_aa: ASRSNNYGYT
v_call: TRBV30; j_call: TRBJ2-7; cdr3_aa: AWGSEVSSYEQY
v_call: TRBV7-9; j_call: TRBJ2-5; cdr3_aa: ASSLISDQETQY
v_call: TRBV30; j_call: TRBJ2-7; cdr3_aa: AWSVLLVAEQY
v_call: TRBV7-9; j_call: TRBJ1-4; cdr3_aa: ASSAPNPTEKLF
v_call: TRBV7-9; j_call: TRBJ2-7; cdr3_aa: ASSLAGTSSYEQY
v_call: TRBV6-2/TRBV6-3; j_call: TRBJ2-3; cdr3_aa: ASVGVTDTQY
v_call: TRBV5-1; j_call: TRBJ2-3; cdr3_aa: ASSVKMADTQY
v_call: TRBV4-1; j_call: TRBJ2-5; cdr3_aa: ASSQEGTERFETQY
v_call: TRBV28; j_call: TRBJ1-5; cdr3_aa: ASSSGGNDQPQH